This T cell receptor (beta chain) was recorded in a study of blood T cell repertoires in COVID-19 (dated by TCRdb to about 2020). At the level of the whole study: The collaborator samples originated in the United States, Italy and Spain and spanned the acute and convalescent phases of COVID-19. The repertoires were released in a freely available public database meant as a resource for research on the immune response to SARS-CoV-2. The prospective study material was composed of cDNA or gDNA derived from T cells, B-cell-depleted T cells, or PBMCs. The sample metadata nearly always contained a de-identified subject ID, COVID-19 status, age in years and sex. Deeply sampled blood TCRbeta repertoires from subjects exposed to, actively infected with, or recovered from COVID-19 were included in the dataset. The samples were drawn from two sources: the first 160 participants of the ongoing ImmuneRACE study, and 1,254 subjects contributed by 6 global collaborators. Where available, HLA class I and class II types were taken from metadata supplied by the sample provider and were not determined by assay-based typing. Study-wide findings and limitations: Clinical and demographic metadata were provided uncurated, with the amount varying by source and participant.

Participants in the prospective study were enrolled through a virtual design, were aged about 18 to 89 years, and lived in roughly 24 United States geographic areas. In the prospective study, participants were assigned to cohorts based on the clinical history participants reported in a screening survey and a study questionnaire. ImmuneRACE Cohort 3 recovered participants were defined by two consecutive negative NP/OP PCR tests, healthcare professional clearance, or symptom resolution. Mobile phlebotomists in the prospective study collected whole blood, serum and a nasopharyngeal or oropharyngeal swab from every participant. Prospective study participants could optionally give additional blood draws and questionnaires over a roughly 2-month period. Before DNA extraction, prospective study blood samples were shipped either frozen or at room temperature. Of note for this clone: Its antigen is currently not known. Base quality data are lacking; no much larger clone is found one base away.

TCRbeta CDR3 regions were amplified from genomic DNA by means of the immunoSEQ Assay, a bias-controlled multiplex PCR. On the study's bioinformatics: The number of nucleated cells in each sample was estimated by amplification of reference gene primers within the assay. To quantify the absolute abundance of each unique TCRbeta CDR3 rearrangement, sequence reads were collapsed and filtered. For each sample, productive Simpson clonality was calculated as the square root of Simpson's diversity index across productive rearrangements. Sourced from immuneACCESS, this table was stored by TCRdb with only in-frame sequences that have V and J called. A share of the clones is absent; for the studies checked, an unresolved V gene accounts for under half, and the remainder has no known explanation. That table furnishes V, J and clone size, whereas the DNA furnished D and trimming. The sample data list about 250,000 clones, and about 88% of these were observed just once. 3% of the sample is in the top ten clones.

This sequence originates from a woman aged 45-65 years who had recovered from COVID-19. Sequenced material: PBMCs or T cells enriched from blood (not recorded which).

The CDR3 in this case is CASSLSYRGEQFF. The nucleotide sequence is given as TGTGCCAGCAGCTTAAGCTATCGGGGTGAGCAGTTCTTC. The chain was built from TRBV7-2 and TRBJ2-1; TRBD2 is perhaps the D gene, given 5 matching bases. The germline V gene supplies CDR1 SGHTA and CDR2 FQGNSA. The CDR3 starts with the cysteine, ends with the phenylalanine, and has 13 residues. Here the CDR3 DNA is all that survives: 39 bases in frame from base 1. Relative to germline, V is 2 bases shorter and J is 9 bases shorter, with 11 bases between their ends.